The rows below give T cell receptor beta chains drawn from one sample of a study of cytomegalovirus exposure and HLA in healthy donors. The protocol was immunoSEQ multiplex PCR, while the TCRdb copy is restricted to in-frame clones and leaves out a portion. The profile shows under 200,000 clones, 81% of them singletons. Material for sequencing was PBMCs. The receptors come from a middle-aged man in good health and CMV-seropositive. Each CDR3 is given with its conserved first and last residue. Fields, in order: CDR3 length, D gene, clone size, J gene, V gene, CDR3 protein, CDR3 DNA. The D gene is left open where the match is weak. The size of a clone is reported for some rows only, either as once, few or many, or as a class for expanded clones.

>16|NA|NA|TRBJ2-5|TRBV4-2
CASSQGRGTYQETQYF
TGTGCCAGCAGCCAAGGTAGGGGGACCTACCAAGAGACCCAGTACTTC
>14|TRBD2|NA|TRBJ2-7|TRBV30
CAWSSGGRLGEQYF
TGTGCCTGGTCCTCGGGGGGGCGCCTGGGCGAGCAGTACTTC
>16|NA|NA|TRBJ2-1|TRBV4-2
CASSQEVSRSSGEQFF
TGTGCCAGCAGCCAAGAGGTTTCACGGTCCAGCGGTGAGCAGTTCTTC
>15|NA|NA|TRBJ1-1|TRBV27
CASSSRQHPGTEAFF
TGTGCCAGCAGTTCCCGACAGCACCCGGGCACTGAAGCTTTCTTT
>16|NA|NA|TRBJ2-2|TRBV19
CASSPTRRVGTGELFF
TGTGCCAGTAGTCCGACGAGGAGGGTGGGCACCGGGGAGCTGTTTTTT
>15|TRBD1|NA|TRBJ2-7|TRBV28
CASSPTVQGAHEQYF
TGTGCCAGCAGTCCTACCGTCCAGGGGGCCCACGAGCAGTACTTC
>14|TRBD2|NA|TRBJ2-2|TRBV27
CASRVLAGVGELFF
TGTGCCAGCAGAGTACTAGCGGGAGTCGGGGAGCTGTTTTTT
>20|TRBD2|few|TRBJ2-6|TRBV2
CASSSMKTSGGLPGANVLTF
TGTGCCAGCAGCTCAATGAAGACTAGCGGGGGGCTGCCTGGGGCCAACGTCCTGACTTTC
>15|TRBD2|NA|TRBJ2-3|TRBV28
CASSWTSGRTDTQYF
TGTGCCAGCAGTTGGACTAGCGGGAGAACAGATACGCAGTATTTT
>13|NA|NA|TRBJ2-7|TRBV5-4
CASSLTTRGEQYF
TGTGCCAGCAGCTTGACCACACGGGGGGAGCAGTACTTC
>11|NA|NA|TRBJ1-2|TRBV25-1
CASSEGGGHTF
TGTGCCAGCAGTGAAGGGGGAGGGCACACCTTC